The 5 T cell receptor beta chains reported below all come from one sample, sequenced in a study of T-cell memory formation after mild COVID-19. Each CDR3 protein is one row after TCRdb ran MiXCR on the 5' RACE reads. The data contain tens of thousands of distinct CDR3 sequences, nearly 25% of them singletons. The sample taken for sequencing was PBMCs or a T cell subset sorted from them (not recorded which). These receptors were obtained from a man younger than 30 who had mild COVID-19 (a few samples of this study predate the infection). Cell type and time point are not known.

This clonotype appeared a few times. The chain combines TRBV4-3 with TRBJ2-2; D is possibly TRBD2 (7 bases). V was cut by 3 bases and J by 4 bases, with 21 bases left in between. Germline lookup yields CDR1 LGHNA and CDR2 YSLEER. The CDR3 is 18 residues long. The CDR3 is CASSQPPFRGAGTGELFF. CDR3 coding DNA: TGCGCCAGCAGCCAGCCCCCCTTTCGGGGGGCCGGCACCGGGGAGCTGTTTTTT.

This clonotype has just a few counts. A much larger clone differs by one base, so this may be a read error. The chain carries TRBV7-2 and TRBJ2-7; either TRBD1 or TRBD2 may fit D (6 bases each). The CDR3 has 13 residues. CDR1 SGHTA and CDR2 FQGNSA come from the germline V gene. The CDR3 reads CDSSLVGGGEQYF. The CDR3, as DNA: TGTGACAGCAGCTTAGTAGGAGGGGGCGAGCAGTACTTC.

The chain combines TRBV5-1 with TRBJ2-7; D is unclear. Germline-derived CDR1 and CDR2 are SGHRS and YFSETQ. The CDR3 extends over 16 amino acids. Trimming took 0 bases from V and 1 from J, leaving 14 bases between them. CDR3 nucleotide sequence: TGCGCCAGCAGCTTGGAGCCACCCAAAGAATCCTACGAGCAGTACTTC. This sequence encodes CASSLEPPKESYEQYF.

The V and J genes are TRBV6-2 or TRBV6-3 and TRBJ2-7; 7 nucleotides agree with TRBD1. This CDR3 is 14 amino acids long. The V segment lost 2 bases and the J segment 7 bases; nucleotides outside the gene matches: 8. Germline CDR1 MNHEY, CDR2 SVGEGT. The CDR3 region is CASSYGMTGIEQYF. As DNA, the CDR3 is TGTGCCAGCAGTTACGGGATGACAGGGATTGAGCAGTACTTC.

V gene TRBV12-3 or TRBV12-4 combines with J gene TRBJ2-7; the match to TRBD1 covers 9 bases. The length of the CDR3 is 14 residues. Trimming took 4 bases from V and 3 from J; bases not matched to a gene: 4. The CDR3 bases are TGTGCCAGCAGTTCCACGGACAGGGGCTACGAGCAGTACTTC. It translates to CASSSTDRGYEQYF.